This T cell receptor (beta chain) was sequenced for a study of blood T cell repertoires in COVID-19 (dated by TCRdb to about 2020). Turning to the overall study: Samples covering the acute and convalescent phases of COVID-19 were provided by collaborators in the United States, Italy and Spain. The material from the prospective study consisted of cDNA or gDNA derived from T cells, B-cell-depleted T cells, or PBMCs. Subjects who had been exposed to COVID-19, were actively infected with it, or had recovered from it provided the deeply sampled blood TCRbeta repertoires that made up the dataset. The repertoires were released in a freely available public database intended as a resource for research on the immune response to SARS-CoV-2. The samples were drawn from the first 160 participants of the ongoing ImmuneRACE study and from some 1,300 subjects provided by 6 global collaborators. Nearly every sample came with metadata listing a de-identified subject ID, COVID-19 status, age in years and sex. Where available, HLA class I and class II types were taken from metadata supplied by the sample provider and were not determined by assay-based typing. The investigation overall reported the following: How much clinical and demographic metadata was included differed by source and by participant, and the metadata was provided uncurated.

The germline V gene (reference sequence) specifies GTSNPN as CDR1 and SVGIG as CDR2. The cysteine opens and the phenylalanine closes a CDR3 of 13 amino acids. Only the CDR3 part of the read is kept: 39 bases, read in frame from the first base. A distance of 13 bases separates the germline ends of V and J, which lose 5 bases and 8 bases respectively. Collaborating institutions collected whole blood in K2EDTA tubes following their own protocols. Collaborator samples were shipped for TCRbeta analysis as frozen whole blood, isolated PBMCs, or DNA extracted from either sample type. This clone appeared once. Its specific antigen is unknown. It has no much larger one-base neighbor in the sample; base qualities were not kept. TCRbeta CDR3 regions were amplified from genomic DNA using the immunoSEQ Assay, a bias-controlled multiplex PCR. The original methods were these. Nucleated cell counts per sample were estimated from amplification of reference gene primers within the assay. To quantify the absolute abundance of each unique TCRbeta CDR3 rearrangement, sequence reads were collapsed and filtered. Productive Simpson clonality was computed per sample as the square root of Simpson's diversity index over productive rearrangements. TCRdb took this table from immuneACCESS and kept in-frame rearrangements with V and J called. Such tables lack part of the clones; where checked against another copy, unresolved V genes explain under half of the gap, and the rest is unexplained. V and J calls and clone size follow that table, whereas D and trimming were derived from the DNA. The sample table lists under 300,000 clones, 80% to 85% of them with a count of one. The leading ten clones occupy less than 3.5% of the sample.

The V gene is TRBV30 and the J gene is TRBJ1-6, with a tentative D gene TRBD1 over 6 matching bases. The clonotype was recovered from a woman younger than 35 with acute or convalescent COVID-19. Specimen: peripheral blood. CDR3 protein: CAWAVTGYSPLHF. The DNA reads as follows: TGTGCCTGGGCGGTGACAGGTTATTCACCCCTCCACTTT.